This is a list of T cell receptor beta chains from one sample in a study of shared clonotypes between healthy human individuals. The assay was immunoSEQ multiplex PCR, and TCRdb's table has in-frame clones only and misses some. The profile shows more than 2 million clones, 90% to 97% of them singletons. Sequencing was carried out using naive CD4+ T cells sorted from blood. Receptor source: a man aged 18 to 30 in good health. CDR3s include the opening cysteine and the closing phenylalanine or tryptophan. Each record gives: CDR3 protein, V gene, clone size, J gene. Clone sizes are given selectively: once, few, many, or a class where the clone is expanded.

CDR3aa: CASMGAGAAYNEQFF
v_gene: TRBV5-1
abundance: -
j_gene: TRBJ2-1

CDR3aa: CASSPILTDTQYF
v_gene: TRBV5-1
abundance: -
j_gene: TRBJ2-3

CDR3aa: CASSLEGRGDQPQHF
v_gene: TRBV5-1
abundance: -
j_gene: TRBJ1-5

CDR3aa: CASSLGAGLVETQYF
v_gene: TRBV7-9
abundance: -
j_gene: TRBJ2-5

CDR3aa: CASSLGRTGIGYTF
v_gene: TRBV5-1
abundance: -
j_gene: TRBJ1-2

CDR3aa: CTSSQESLRRIDNEQFF
v_gene: TRBV1
abundance: once
j_gene: TRBJ2-1

CDR3aa: CASSPGQGGTGELFF
v_gene: TRBV7-6
abundance: -
j_gene: TRBJ2-2

CDR3aa: CASSYGGTYEQYF
v_gene: TRBV6-6
abundance: once
j_gene: TRBJ2-7

CDR3aa: CASSEIGRSSYNEQFF
v_gene: TRBV25-1
abundance: -
j_gene: TRBJ2-1

CDR3aa: CAWTGSTDTQYF
v_gene: TRBV30
abundance: -
j_gene: TRBJ2-3

CDR3aa: CASSVAGTVNEKLFF
v_gene: TRBV9
abundance: once
j_gene: TRBJ1-4

CDR3aa: CASSLLAGANTGELFF
v_gene: TRBV27
abundance: once
j_gene: TRBJ2-2

CDR3aa: CASSHGQPYEQYF
v_gene: TRBV23-1
abundance: once
j_gene: TRBJ2-7

CDR3aa: CASSENYEQYF
v_gene: TRBV6-1
abundance: -
j_gene: TRBJ2-7

CDR3aa: CASSRRDRGSYEQYF
v_gene: TRBV11-2
abundance: -
j_gene: TRBJ2-7

CDR3aa: CASSRRDKLGETQYF
v_gene: TRBV5-1
abundance: -
j_gene: TRBJ2-5

CDR3aa: CASSSRPNTDTQYF
v_gene: TRBV7-9
abundance: -
j_gene: TRBJ2-3

CDR3aa: CASSAILQGVEAFF
v_gene: TRBV2
abundance: few
j_gene: TRBJ1-1

CDR3aa: CASSPDSPALPYNEQFF
v_gene: TRBV5-8
abundance: -
j_gene: TRBJ2-1

CDR3aa: CASSLVETQYF
v_gene: TRBV11-2
abundance: -
j_gene: TRBJ2-5

CDR3aa: CASSLGREQYF
v_gene: TRBV7-9
abundance: -
j_gene: TRBJ2-7

CDR3aa: CASSMGQGVHQPQHF
v_gene: TRBV19
abundance: -
j_gene: TRBJ1-5

CDR3aa: CASAPRGYSTDTQYF
v_gene: TRBV7-3
abundance: -
j_gene: TRBJ2-3

CDR3aa: CASSLITGMNSPLHF
v_gene: TRBV5-1
abundance: -
j_gene: TRBJ1-6

CDR3aa: CASSGTRDSSSYEQYF
v_gene: TRBV6-6
abundance: -
j_gene: TRBJ2-7

CDR3aa: CASSQGKSFPYEQYF
v_gene: TRBV6-6
abundance: -
j_gene: TRBJ2-7

CDR3aa: CATSRDIGEKKPYEQYF
v_gene: TRBV15
abundance: -
j_gene: TRBJ2-7

CDR3aa: CASSLAGDDGYTF
v_gene: TRBV5-1
abundance: -
j_gene: TRBJ1-2

CDR3aa: CASSFSGRGTYEQYF
v_gene: TRBV28
abundance: -
j_gene: TRBJ2-7

CDR3aa: CASSHPGLSIYEQYF
v_gene: TRBV6-6
abundance: -
j_gene: TRBJ2-7

CDR3aa: CASSPGGADSQPQHF
v_gene: TRBV6-5
abundance: -
j_gene: TRBJ1-5

CDR3aa: CASSEKGAGANVLTF
v_gene: TRBV7-9
abundance: -
j_gene: TRBJ2-6

CDR3aa: CAISDGPNYGYTF
v_gene: TRBV10-3
abundance: -
j_gene: TRBJ1-2

CDR3aa: CASRNLVAVQETQYF
v_gene: TRBV4-2
abundance: -
j_gene: TRBJ2-5

CDR3aa: CASSLGGLAAQETQYF
v_gene: TRBV28
abundance: -
j_gene: TRBJ2-5

CDR3aa: CASSLRQGGSPLHF
v_gene: TRBV28
abundance: once
j_gene: TRBJ1-6

CDR3aa: CASSIGTSGRVRFSGEQFF
v_gene: TRBV5-1
abundance: -
j_gene: TRBJ2-1

CDR3aa: CASSLRAERIFSYNEQFF
v_gene: TRBV7-9
abundance: -
j_gene: TRBJ2-1

CDR3aa: CASSGRGSSYEQYF
v_gene: TRBV5-1
abundance: -
j_gene: TRBJ2-7

CDR3aa: CASSFGQTTGELFF
v_gene: TRBV2
abundance: -
j_gene: TRBJ2-2

CDR3aa: CASSLAAGETDTQYF
v_gene: TRBV5-1
abundance: -
j_gene: TRBJ2-3

CDR3aa: CASSYVGGGSTDTQYF
v_gene: TRBV6-6
abundance: -
j_gene: TRBJ2-3

CDR3aa: CASSLDQLSTYEQYF
v_gene: TRBV11-2
abundance: -
j_gene: TRBJ2-7

CDR3aa: CASSLDGTEAFF
v_gene: TRBV7-2
abundance: -
j_gene: TRBJ1-1

CDR3aa: CASSFQSGSPFYEQYF
v_gene: TRBV7-2
abundance: -
j_gene: TRBJ2-7

CDR3aa: CASSDRDSPLHF
v_gene: TRBV28
abundance: -
j_gene: TRBJ1-6

CDR3aa: CASSQDDRSTLLYF
v_gene: TRBV4-2
abundance: few
j_gene: TRBJ2-7

CDR3aa: CAISDPRGSESDTQYF
v_gene: TRBV10-3
abundance: -
j_gene: TRBJ2-3

CDR3aa: CASSLEQGLIDGYTF
v_gene: TRBV5-4
abundance: -
j_gene: TRBJ1-2

CDR3aa: CASKPSRVNQPQHF
v_gene: TRBV27
abundance: once
j_gene: TRBJ1-5

CDR3aa: CASSSTGLLGSYEQYF
v_gene: TRBV7-8
abundance: once
j_gene: TRBJ2-7

CDR3aa: CASSLLTDTQYF
v_gene: TRBV7-2
abundance: -
j_gene: TRBJ2-3

CDR3aa: CASSLRDRGNTEAFF
v_gene: TRBV4-1
abundance: -
j_gene: TRBJ1-1